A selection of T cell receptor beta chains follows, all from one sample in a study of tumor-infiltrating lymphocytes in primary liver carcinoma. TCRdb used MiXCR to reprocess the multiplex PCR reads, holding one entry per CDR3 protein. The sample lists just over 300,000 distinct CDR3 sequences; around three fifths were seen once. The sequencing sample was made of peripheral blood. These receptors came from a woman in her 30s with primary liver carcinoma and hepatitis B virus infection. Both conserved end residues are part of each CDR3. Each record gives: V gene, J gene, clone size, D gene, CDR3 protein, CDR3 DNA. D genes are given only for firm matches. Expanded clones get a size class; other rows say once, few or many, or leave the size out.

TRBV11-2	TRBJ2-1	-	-	CASSFGSRSPYNEQFF	TGTGCCAGCAGCTTCGGCTCCCGTAGCCCCTACAATGAGCAGTTCTTC
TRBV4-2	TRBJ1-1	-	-	CASSENMITEVFF	TGTGCCAGCAGCGAAAATATGATCACTGAAGTTTTCTTT
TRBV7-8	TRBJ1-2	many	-	CASSLAPANYGYTF	TGTGCCAGCAGCTTAGCACCAGCTAACTATGGCTACACCTTC
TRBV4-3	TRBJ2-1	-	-	CASSQEYGRRAYEQFF	TGCGCCAGCAGCCAAGAGTACGGGCGGAGAGCCTATGAGCAGTTCTTC
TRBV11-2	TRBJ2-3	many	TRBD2	CASSLDRASGRGDTQYF	TGTGCCAGCAGCTTAGATCGGGCTAGCGGGAGGGGCGATACGCAGTATTTT
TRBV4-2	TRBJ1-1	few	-	CASSQERRGGNTEAFF	TGTGCCAGCAGCCAAGAGCGGAGGGGGGGGAACACTGAAGCTTTCTTT
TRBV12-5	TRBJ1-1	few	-	CAGGLGTGEAFF	TGTGCTGGTGGTTTGGGGACCGGAGAGGCTTTCTTT
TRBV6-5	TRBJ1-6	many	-	CASSYSSYSAPYNSPLHF	TGTGCCAGCAGTTACTCGTCCTACAGTGCGCCCTATAATTCACCCCTCCACTTT
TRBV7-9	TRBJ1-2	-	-	CASSSGFNYGYTF	TGTGCCAGCAGCTCAGGATTTAACTATGGCTACACCTTC
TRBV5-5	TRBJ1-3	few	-	CASSLSTVGADTIYF	TGTGCCAGCAGCTTGTCTACAGTGGGTGCGGACACCATATATTTT
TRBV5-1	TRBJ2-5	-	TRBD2	CASSAGGGSETQYF	TGCGCCAGCAGCGCGGGAGGCGGGAGTGAGACCCAGTACTTC
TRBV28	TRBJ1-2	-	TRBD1	CASIDQTGGSRGYTF	TGTGCCAGCATCGATCAGACAGGGGGGTCGCGGGGCTACACCTTC
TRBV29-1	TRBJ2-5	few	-	CSARRGSNQETQYF	TGCAGTGCTAGACGGGGCAGCAACCAAGAGACCCAGTACTTC
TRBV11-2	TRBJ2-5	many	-	CASSLEGASVKTQYF	TGTGCCAGCAGCTTAGAGGGGGCCTCGGTAAAGACCCAGTACTTC
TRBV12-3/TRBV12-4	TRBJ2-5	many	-	CASRTNGRTDDQETQYF	TGTGCCAGCAGAACTAACGGGAGGACAGACGACCAAGAGACCCAGTACTTC
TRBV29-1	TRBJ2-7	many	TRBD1	CSVDTTGSSYEQYF	TGCAGCGTAGACACGACAGGGAGCTCCTACGAGCAGTACTTC
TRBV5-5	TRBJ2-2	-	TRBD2	CASSSDIAGGVPGELFF	TGTGCCAGCAGCTCGGATATCGCGGGAGGGGTCCCCGGGGAGCTGTTTTTT
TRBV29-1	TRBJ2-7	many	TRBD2	CSVASGKGGEQYF	TGCAGCGTTGCTAGCGGGAAGGGGGGCGAGCAGTACTTC
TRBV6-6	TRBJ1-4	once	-	CANRATNEKLFF	TGTGCCAACAGGGCAACTAATGAAAAACTGTTTTTT
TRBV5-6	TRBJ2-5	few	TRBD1	CASSFSPGQGDQETQYF	TGTGCCAGCAGCTTTTCCCCGGGACAGGGGGATCAAGAGACCCAGTACTTC